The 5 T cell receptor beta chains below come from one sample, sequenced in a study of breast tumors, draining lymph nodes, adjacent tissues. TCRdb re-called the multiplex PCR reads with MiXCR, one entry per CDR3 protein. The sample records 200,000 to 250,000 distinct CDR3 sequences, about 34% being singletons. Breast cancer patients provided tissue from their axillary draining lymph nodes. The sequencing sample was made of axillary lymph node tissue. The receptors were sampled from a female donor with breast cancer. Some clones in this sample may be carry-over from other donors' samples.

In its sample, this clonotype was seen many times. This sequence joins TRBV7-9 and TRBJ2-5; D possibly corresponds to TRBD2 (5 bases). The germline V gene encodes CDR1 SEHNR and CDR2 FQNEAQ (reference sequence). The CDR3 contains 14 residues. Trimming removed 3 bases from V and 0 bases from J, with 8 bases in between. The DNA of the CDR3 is TGTGCCAGCAGCTTGGTGGACTACCAAGAGACCCAGTACTTC. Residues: CASSLVDYQETQYF.

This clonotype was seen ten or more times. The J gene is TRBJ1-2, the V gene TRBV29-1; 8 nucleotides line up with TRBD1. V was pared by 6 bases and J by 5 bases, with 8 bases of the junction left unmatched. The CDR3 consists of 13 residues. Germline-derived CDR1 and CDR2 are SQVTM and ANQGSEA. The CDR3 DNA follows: TGCAGCGTGGCCTCGGGACAGGCTTATGGCTACACCTTC. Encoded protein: CSVASGQAYGYTF.

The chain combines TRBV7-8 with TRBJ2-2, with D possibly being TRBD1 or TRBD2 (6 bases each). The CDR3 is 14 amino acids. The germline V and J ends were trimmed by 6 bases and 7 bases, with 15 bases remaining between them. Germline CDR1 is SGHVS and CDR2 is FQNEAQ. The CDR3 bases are TGTGCCAGCAGTGAGGGGGGCGCTGACGGGGAGCTGTTTTTT. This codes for CASSEGGADGELFF. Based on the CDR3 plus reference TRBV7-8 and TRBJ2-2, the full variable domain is GAGVSQSPRYKVAKRGQDVALRCDPISGHVSLFWYQQALGQGPEFLTYFQNEAQLDKSGLPSDRFFAERPEGSVSTLKIQRTQQEDSAVYLCASSEGGADGELFFGEGSRLTVL.

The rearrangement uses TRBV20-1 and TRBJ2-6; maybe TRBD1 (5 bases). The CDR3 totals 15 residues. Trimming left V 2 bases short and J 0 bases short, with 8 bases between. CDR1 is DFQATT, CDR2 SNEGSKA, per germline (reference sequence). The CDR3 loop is CSARNTGSGANVLTF. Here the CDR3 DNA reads TGCAGTGCTAGAAACACAGGCTCTGGGGCCAACGTCCTGACTTTC.

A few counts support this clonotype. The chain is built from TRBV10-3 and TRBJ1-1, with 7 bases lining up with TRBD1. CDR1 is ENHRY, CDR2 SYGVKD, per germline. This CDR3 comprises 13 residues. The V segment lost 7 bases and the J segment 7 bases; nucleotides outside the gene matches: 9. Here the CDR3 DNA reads TGTGCCATCACGCACCGGGACAGAGGTGAAGCTTTCTTT. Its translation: CAITHRDRGEAFF.